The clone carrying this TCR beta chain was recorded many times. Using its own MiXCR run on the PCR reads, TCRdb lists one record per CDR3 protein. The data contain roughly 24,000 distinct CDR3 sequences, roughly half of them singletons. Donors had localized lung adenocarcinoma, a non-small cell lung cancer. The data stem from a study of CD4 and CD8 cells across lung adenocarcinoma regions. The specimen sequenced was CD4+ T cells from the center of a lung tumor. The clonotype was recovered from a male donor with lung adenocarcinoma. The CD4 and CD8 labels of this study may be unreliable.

The CDR3 loop reads CASSVQGAGETQYF. CDR3 sequence (DNA): TGTGCCAGCAGCGTACAGGGGGCCGGTGAGACCCAGTACTTC. The rearrangement uses TRBV9 and TRBJ2-5; 8 bases are shared with TRBD1. V trimming: 1 base; J trimming: 5 bases; junction bases outside the gene matches: 4. Germline V lookup: CDR1 SGDLS, CDR2 YYNGEE. This CDR3 contains 14 residues.